This T cell receptor (beta chain) appears in the sequencing data of a study of glioma-infiltrating T cells after dendritic cell vaccination. Specified time point: after dendritic cell vaccination, including at tumor progression/relapse. This CDR3 contains 15 residues. CDR1 LNHDA and CDR2 SQIVND come from the germline V gene (reference sequence). The V segment lost 4 bases and the J segment 2 bases; nucleotides outside the gene matches: 8. TCRdb keeps only in-frame clones here, not all; method: immunoSEQ multiplex PCR. The sample lists just under 60,000 clones; around 83% were seen once. The chain is built from TRBV19 and TRBJ2-7; 7 bases match TRBD1. This receptor was taken from a human donor with glioblastoma. The sequences come from blood, collected after dendritic cell vaccination. The CDR3 region is CASSRGGQGAYEQYF. As DNA, the CDR3 is TGTGCCAGTAGTAGAGGAGGTCAGGGGGCCTACGAGCAGTACTTC.